The text below deals with one T cell receptor beta chain. CDR1 and CDR2 (germline): MNHEY, SVGAGI. With V trimmed by 10 bases and J by 5 bases, 6 bases remained unmatched. The CDR3 consists of 13 residues. Study processing details: How many nucleated cells were present was estimated from reference gene primer amplification. Produced via immunoSEQ multiplex PCR; TCRdb's table is partial and in-frame only. V, J and clone size were drawn from that table, and D and trimming were deduced from the DNA. The sample has 250,000 or so clones, about 89% seen once. These data originate in a study of blood T cell repertoires in COVID-19. Study-wide background: Samples came from the United States, Italy and Spain, spanning acute and convalescent COVID-19. Nucleic acid was either cDNA or gDNA, and it came from T cells, B-cell-depleted T cells, or PBMCs.

The chain combines TRBV6-5 with TRBJ2-5, with TRBD1 matching 11 bases. Sequencing was carried out using peripheral blood. The receptor was derived from a woman in her thirties or forties who had recovered from COVID-19. The CDR3 DNA is TGTGCCACTCGGACAGGGGGCCGGGAGACCCAGTACTTC. Amino acid sequence: CATRTGGRETQYF.